One and the same sample provided the 22 T cell receptor beta chains below, sequenced in a study of T cell repertoires in cytomegalovirus infection. TCRdb reprocessed the reads via MiXCR and lists one record per CDR3 protein. The table records about 530,000 distinct CDR3 sequences, around 27% of them present only once. Sequencing was done on a sample of PBMCs. The receptors were gathered from a human donor in good health (CMV status not recorded). Some clones in this sample may be carry-over from other donors' samples.

Ten or more counts support this clonotype. The chain carries TRBV7-2 and TRBJ1-3; no definite D call. This CDR3 contains 14 residues. Germline CDR1 SGHTA, CDR2 FQGNSA. V was trimmed by 4 bases and J by 2 bases, leaving 9 bases between them. This chain's CDR3 is CASSSKGTGNTIYF. The CDR3 DNA follows: TGTGCCAGCAGCTCTAAGGGTACTGGAAACACCATATATTTT.

This chain joins TRBV6-5 and TRBJ2-3; 10 bases agree with TRBD2. The CDR3 is 15 residues long. After removal of 0 bases from V and 4 bases from J, the junction contained 1 base not matched to a gene. CDR1 is MNHEY and CDR2 is SVGAGI in the germline V gene. The CDR3 loop is CASSYSLAGADTQYF. DNA of the CDR3: TGTGCCAGCAGTTACTCGCTAGCGGGAGCAGATACGCAGTATTTT.

This clonotype showed up just a few times. The V gene is TRBV19, the J gene TRBJ1-6; weak D call: TRBD1 (5 bases). V gave up 10 bases and J gave up 2 bases, with 12 bases separating them. This CDR3 is 14 amino acids long. Germline V CDR1 and CDR2: LNHDA, SQIVND (reference sequence). The CDR3 sequence is CATHEGTYNSPLHF. The CDR3 nucleotides read TGTGCCACCCACGAGGGGACCTATAATTCACCCCTCCACTTT. Supplemented by reference TRBV19 and TRBJ1-6, the full variable domain reads DGGITQSPKYLFRKEGQNVTLSCEQNLNHDAMYWYRQDPGQGLRLIYYSQIVNDFQKGDIAEGYSVSREKKESFPLTVTSAQKNPTAFYLCATHEGTYNSPLHFGNGTRLTVT.

The J gene is TRBJ2-1, the V gene TRBV4-3; no firm D call. This CDR3 is 13 amino acids long. Germline CDR1 reads LGHNA; CDR2 reads YSLEER. The V gene lost 1 base and the J gene lost 12 bases, with 13 bases spanning the gap. The DNA of the CDR3 is TGCGCCAGCAGCCAAGTGGGCAGTAAGGTGCAGTTCTTC. This sequence encodes CASSQVGSKVQFF.

This chain connects TRBV28 to TRBJ1-5, with D hard to call. Looked up from germline, CDR1 is MDHEN and CDR2 is SYDVKM. V lost 4 bases to trimming and J lost 3 bases, with 10 bases between them. The CDR3 length is 14 residues. CDR3 residues: CASSSAQDNQPQHF. The CDR3 region has the DNA TGTGCCAGCAGTTCAGCGCAGGACAATCAGCCCCAGCATTTT.

V gene TRBV12-3 or TRBV12-4 combines with J gene TRBJ2-7, with unresolved D. The V and J ends lost 6 bases and 1 base respectively, with 10 bases between them. The CDR3 is 13 amino acids. The DNA for the CDR3 is TGTGCCAGCAGATACAGTGGATCCTACGAGCAGTACGTC. It encodes CASRYSGSYEQYV.

The genes are TRBV20-1 and TRBJ2-2; D is possibly TRBD2 (5 bases). The CDR3 is 12 amino acids. V lost 2 bases, J lost 7 bases, and 8 bases lay in between. Germline V CDR1 and CDR2: DFQATT, SNEGSKA (reference sequence). The CDR3 DNA sequence: TGCAGTGCTAGACTAGCCGTCGGGGAGCTGTTTTTT. Translated: CSARLAVGELFF.

The rearrangement links TRBV10-1 to TRBJ2-1; 14 positions agree with TRBD2. The CDR3 has 16 amino acids. After removal of 3 bases from V and 9 bases from J, the junction contained 7 bases not matched to a gene. CDR1 and CDR2 from the germline V gene are WNHNN and SYGVQD (reference sequence). The chain's CDR3 is CASSDSGTSGRSEQFF. For the CDR3, the DNA is TGCGCCAGCAGTGACTCCGGGACTAGCGGGAGAAGTGAGCAGTTCTTC.

With regard to this clonotype: A clone one base away is much larger, so this may be a read error. This sequence joins TRBV7-9 and TRBJ2-1; D is undetermined. Trimming shortened V by 7 bases and J by 0 bases, and 1 base separated the two germline ends. This CDR3 region has 11 residues. The V gene's germline CDR1 is SEHNR and CDR2 FQNEAQ (reference sequence). DNA of the CDR3: TGTGCCAGCACCTCCTACAATGAGCAGTTCTTC. Residues: CASTSYNEQFF.

This rearrangement joins TRBV4-1 to TRBJ2-1; a possible D gene is TRBD2 (6 bases). Germline V gives CDR1 MGHRA, CDR2 YSYEKL. The ends were cut back, 0 bases at V and 7 bases at J, with 16 bases in the middle. This CDR3 spans 16 amino acids. CDR3 DNA sequence: TGCGCCAGCAGCCAAGACGCGGGAACTCAGAGAAATGAGCAGTTCTTC. Its protein is CASSQDAGTQRNEQFF.

This clonotype has only a few counts. The J gene is TRBJ2-7, the V gene TRBV6-2 or TRBV6-3, with TRBD2 matching over 8 bases. Germline V CDR1 and CDR2: MNHEY, SVGEGT. The junction had 6 bases not matched to a gene; V was cut back by 2 bases and J by 3 bases. The CDR3 is made up of 15 amino acids. The chain's CDR3 is CASSYGSGRSYEQYF. The DNA for the CDR3 is TGTGCCAGCAGTTACGGCAGCGGGAGAAGCTACGAGCAGTACTTC.

This clonotype was counted only a few times. The chain couples TRBV7-6 to TRBJ2-3; 15 bases are a match to TRBD2. Trimming removed 5 bases from V and 9 bases from J; junction bases left unmatched: 12. CDR3 size: 17 residues. Germline CDR1 is SGHVS and CDR2 is FNYEAQ. CDR3 in amino acids: CASSKDGTSGRRGTQYF. In nucleotides, the CDR3 is TGTGCCAGCAGCAAAGACGGGACTAGCGGGAGGAGAGGAACGCAGTATTTT.

The table lists this clonotype with a few counts. This chain uses TRBV19 with TRBJ1-5, with 10 bases identical to TRBD1. Losses at the gene ends were 7 bases for V and 6 bases for J; bases not matched to a gene: 12. This CDR3 spans 16 amino acids. Germline CDR1 LNHDA, CDR2 SQIVND (reference sequence). The CDR3 coding sequence is TGTGCCAGTACCCAGACCGGGACAGGGGCGGGTCAGCCCCAGCATTTT. Translating it yields CASTQTGTGAGQPQHF.

This clonotype was observed a few times. The rearrangement links TRBV12-3 or TRBV12-4 to TRBJ1-5; D is unresolved. There are 13 residues in the CDR3. V lost 4 bases and J lost 4, with 8 bases in between. The CDR3 nucleotides read TGTGCCAGCAGTTGGTCCGGAAATCAGCCCCAGCATTTT. It specifies CASSWSGNQPQHF.

This clonotype was counted only a few times. The chain is built from TRBV14 and TRBJ2-1; D is perhaps TRBD2 (5 bases). The V end lost 1 base, the J end lost 3 bases, and 10 bases lay between the germline ends. Germline-derived CDR1 and CDR2 are SGHDN and FVKESK. This CDR3 contains 15 residues. DNA for the CDR3: TGTGCCAGCAGCCAAGGGACTGGAAGCTACAATGAGCAGTTCTTC. Translated, it gives CASSQGTGSYNEQFF.

This clonotype was counted a few times. CDR3 coding DNA: TGTGCCAGCAGTTTTGGTTGGGACTCGGGAGAGCAGTACTTC. Translated, it gives CASSFGWDSGEQYF. The J gene is TRBJ2-7, the V gene TRBV12-3 or TRBV12-4, with TRBD2 as a possible D gene (6 bases). CDR3 length: 14 residues. Trimming took 3 bases from V and 7 from J, leaving 16 bases between them.

This clonotype has ten or more counts. CDR3 in amino acids: CASSLAFPGQGNTYNEQFF. CDR3 DNA sequence: TGTGCCAGCAGCTTAGCTTTCCCCGGACAGGGGAACACCTACAATGAGCAGTTCTTC. The rearrangement uses TRBV7-2 and TRBJ2-1, with 9 bases matching TRBD1. Looked up from germline, CDR1 is SGHTA and CDR2 is FQGNSA. The CDR3 has 19 residues. V was clipped by 0 bases and J by 2 bases; unmatched bases: 11.

This chain connects TRBV19 to TRBJ2-1; TRBD2 matches 7 bases. The CDR3 is 14 residues long. The J segment lost 8 bases and the V segment lost 7 bases, leaving 11 bases of the junction unmatched. In germline, CDR1 is LNHDA, CDR2 SQIVND (reference sequence). The CDR3 DNA reads TGTGCCAGTAAGGCGGGCGGGAGTTACGATGAGCAGTTCTTC. Translation: CASKAGGSYDEQFF.

This sequence joins TRBV6-2 or TRBV6-3 and TRBJ2-3; 10 nucleotides match TRBD2. The CDR3 runs 14 residues. J lost 6 bases, V lost 6 bases, and 6 bases had no gene match. Germline CDR1 and CDR2: MNHEY and SVGEGT. The CDR3 sequence: CASRPAGGPDTQYF. DNA of the CDR3: TGTGCCAGCAGACCAGCGGGAGGGCCGGATACGCAGTATTTT.

The chain couples TRBV7-3 to TRBJ1-2, with TRBD1 identical over 9 bases. This CDR3 is built from 16 residues. CDR1 and CDR2 (germline): SGHTA, FQGTGA. Unmatched junction bases numbered 11, after V lost 5 bases and J lost 4 bases. The CDR3 DNA is TGTGCCAGCAGCCCGGCCGGGACAGGGTCACTCTATGGCTACACCTTC. The encoded protein is CASSPAGTGSLYGYTF.

This clonotype has just a few counts. The chain carries TRBV7-2 and TRBJ2-1; TRBD2 agrees at 10 bases. The CDR3 contains 17 residues. V lost 2 bases and J lost 2; bases outside the gene matches: 6. Germline CDR1 reads SGHTA; CDR2 reads FQGNSA. CDR3: CASSLNAAGGAYNEQFF. Written as DNA, the CDR3 is TGTGCCAGCAGCTTAAACGCAGCGGGAGGGGCCTACAATGAGCAGTTCTTC.

A note on this clonotype: A read error may produce the germline difference seen at one junction end. The rearrangement joins TRBV11-2 to TRBJ2-1; 13 bases line up with TRBD2. From germline, CDR1 is SGHAT and CDR2 FQNNGV. The CDR3 extends over 16 amino acids. This CDR3 reads CASSGRTSGRNNEQFF. Written as DNA, the CDR3 is TGTGCCAGCAGCGGAAGGACTAGCGGGAGAAACAACGAGCAGTTCTTC.